This T cell receptor beta chain comes out of a study of cytomegalovirus exposure and HLA in healthy donors. As for the study in general: In an early release, HLA-typed donors contributed approximately 82 million unique TCR sequences.

As to this clone: What it binds is not known.

J gave up 6 bases and V 2 bases, and 9 bases lay outside the gene matches. Germline V lookup: CDR1 SGDLS, CDR2 YYNGEE. This CDR3 is built from 16 residues. Study-level results: A later analysis appeared to link common viral pathogens to several of the most significant clusters. Analysis performed later showed TCR beta chains linked to HLA being more clonally expanded than equally common others.

PCR involved 60 Vbeta and 13 Jbeta primers. The protocol was immunoSEQ multiplex PCR, while the TCRdb copy is restricted to in-frame clones and leaves out a portion. The sample has tens of thousands of clones; about 72% are singletons. This clonotype was obtained from a man aged 35-49 years in good health and CMV-seropositive. Sequenced input: PBMCs. The chain combines TRBV9 with TRBJ2-2; 8 nucleotides line up with TRBD1. CDR3 bases: TGTGCCAGCAGCGTCGCTCTAGGACAGGGCGCCGGGGAGCTGTTTTTT. It encodes CASSVALGQGAGELFF.